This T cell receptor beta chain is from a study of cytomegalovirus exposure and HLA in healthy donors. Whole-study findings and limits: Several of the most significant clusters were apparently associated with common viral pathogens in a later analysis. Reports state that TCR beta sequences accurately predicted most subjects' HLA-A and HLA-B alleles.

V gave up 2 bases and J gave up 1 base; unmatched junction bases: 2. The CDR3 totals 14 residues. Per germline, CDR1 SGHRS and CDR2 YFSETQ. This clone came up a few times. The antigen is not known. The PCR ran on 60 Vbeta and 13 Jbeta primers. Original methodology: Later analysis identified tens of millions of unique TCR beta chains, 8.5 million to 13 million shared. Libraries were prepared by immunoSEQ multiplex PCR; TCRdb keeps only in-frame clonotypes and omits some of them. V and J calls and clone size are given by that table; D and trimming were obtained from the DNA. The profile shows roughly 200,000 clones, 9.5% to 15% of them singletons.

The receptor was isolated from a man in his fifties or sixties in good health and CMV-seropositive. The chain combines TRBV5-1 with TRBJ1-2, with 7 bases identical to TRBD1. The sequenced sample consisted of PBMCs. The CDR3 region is CASSFGDSNYGYTF. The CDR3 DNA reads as TGCGCCAGCAGCTTCGGGGACAGTAACTATGGCTACACCTTC.